This entry concerns a single TCR beta chain. The data stem from a study of blood T cell repertoires in COVID-19. Study as a whole: Acute and convalescent COVID-19 specimens originated in the United States, Italy and Spain. Sources were T cells, B-cell-depleted T cells, or PBMCs; the material itself was cDNA or gDNA.

Per the original methods: The assay estimated nucleated cells by amplifying reference gene primers. Measured with immunoSEQ multiplex PCR; TCRdb has only the in-frame clones, and not every one. V, J and clone size were drawn from that table, and D and trimming were deduced from the DNA. Among 130,000 to 150,000 clones listed, 87% were seen once. V shed 2 bases and J shed 3 bases, with 12 bases lying between them. CDR3 size: 14 residues. Germline CDR1 is SGHNT and CDR2 is YYREEE (reference sequence). The sequence derives from a woman aged 45-65 years with acute or convalescent COVID-19. Sequenced material: peripheral blood. The V and J genes are TRBV5-4 and TRBJ2-7, with D unclear. In DNA, the CDR3 is TGTGCCAGCAGCTTTGGGCCTTACAGCTACGAGCAGTACTTC. Protein sequence: CASSFGPYSYEQYF.